Shown below are 13 T cell receptor beta chains from a single sample sequenced in a study of T-cell memory formation after mild COVID-19. One entry per CDR3 protein, called by TCRdb with MiXCR from the 5' RACE reads. The data show fewer than 400,000 distinct CDR3 sequences, 13% seen once. The sample consisted of PBMCs or a T cell subset sorted from them (not recorded which). These receptors all stem from a man between 18 and 29 years old who had mild COVID-19 (a few samples of this study predate the infection). Cell type and time point are not known.

This clonotype was counted only a few times. DNA for the CDR3: TGTGCCAGCACCTTTACTCCCGGGACGAGGGCTGAGGGCTACGAGCAGTACTTC. Protein sequence: CASTFTPGTRAEGYEQYF. The chain links TRBV7-2 to TRBJ2-7; tentatively, D is TRBD1 or TRBD2 (5 bases each). CDR3 length equals 18 residues. Germline CDR1 reads SGHTA; CDR2 reads FQGNSA. Trimming left V 7 bases short and J 3 bases short, with 28 bases between.

The rearrangement joins TRBV29-1 to TRBJ2-1; D possibly corresponds to TRBD1 (5 bases). Germline CDR1 and CDR2: SQVTM and ANQGSEA. V was pared by 7 bases and J by 9 bases, with 13 bases between. The CDR3 spans 11 residues. The CDR3 spells CSGGYTREQFF. The CDR3 DNA is TGCAGCGGGGGCTACACTCGTGAGCAGTTCTTC.

The chain carries TRBV7-9 and TRBJ1-1; 7 bases are shared with TRBD1. The CDR3 sequence is 15 residues long. With V trimmed by 7 bases and J by 3 bases, 11 bases remained unmatched. Germline V lookup: CDR1 SEHNR, CDR2 FQNEAQ (reference sequence). CDR3 protein: CASTPPGQVYTEAFF. The CDR3 region has the DNA TGTGCCAGCACCCCCCCAGGACAGGTGTACACTGAAGCTTTCTTT. Looking up the rest from reference TRBV7-9 and TRBJ1-1 gives the full variable domain: DTGVSQNPRHKITKRGQNVTFRCDPISEHNRLYWYRQTLGQGPEFLTYFQNEAQLEKSRLLSDRFSAERPKGSFSTLEIQRTEQGDSAMYLCASTPPGQVYTEAFFGQGTRLTVV.

This chain links TRBV6-1 with TRBJ2-7; D might be TRBD2 (5 bases). CDR3 length: 13 amino acids. CDR1 MNHNS and CDR2 SASEGT come from the germline V gene. Trimming left V 2 bases short and J 4 bases short, with 9 bases between. The CDR3 DNA follows: TGTGCCAGCAGTGAAAACACGGGGTACGAGCAGTACGTC. Amino acid sequence: CASSENTGYEQYV.

This clonotype was counted only a few times. V usage is TRBV4-2 and J usage is TRBJ1-2, with D possibly being TRBD1 (5 bases). Between the trimmed V and J ends, which lost 1 base and 5 bases, there was a span of 11 bases. The CDR3 is 14 residues long. Germline assignment: CDR1 LGHNA and CDR2 YNFKEQ. CDR3 residues: CASSQAQGEYGYTF. The CDR3 DNA sequence: TGTGCCAGCAGCCAAGCCCAGGGAGAGTATGGCTACACCTTC.

The chain joins TRBV4-2 to TRBJ2-5, with 8 nucleotides matching TRBD2. The CDR3 is made up of 16 amino acids. The V gene end was trimmed by 3 bases and the J gene end by 5 bases; junction bases not matched to a gene: 11. Germline CDR1 is LGHNA and CDR2 is YNFKEQ. CDR3 loop: CASSQARGGPTETQYF. The CDR3 DNA reads TGTGCCAGCAGCCAGGCCCGGGGGGGCCCGACGGAGACCCAGTACTTC.

The chain carries TRBV2 and TRBJ2-3, with D unresolved. The germline V gene has CDR1 SNHLY and CDR2 FYNNEI. The V and J ends lost 0 bases and 4 bases respectively, with 11 bases between them. This CDR3 comprises 15 residues. CDR3 protein: CASSEALGFADTQYF. The CDR3 DNA is TGTGCCAGCAGTGAAGCGCTTGGGTTCGCAGATACGCAGTATTTT.

The table lists this clonotype with many counts. The chain joins TRBV12-3 or TRBV12-4 to TRBJ2-6; the D gene is possibly TRBD2 (5 bases). The CDR3 is 15 residues long. Trimming took off 6 bases at V and 0 bases at J, with 9 bases between the two ends. The CDR3 DNA reads TGTGCCAGCAGCCCGAGGGTCTCTGGGGCCAACGTCCTGACTTTC. It codes for CASSPRVSGANVLTF.

This clonotype has a handful of counts. This rearrangement joins TRBV20-1 to TRBJ2-7; tentatively, D is TRBD2 (5 bases). Germline assignment: CDR1 DFQATT and CDR2 SNEGSKA (reference sequence). The CDR3 has 15 residues. V was cut by 5 bases and J by 0 bases, with 17 bases left in between. CDR3 nucleotide sequence: TGCAGTGCTTATCCGGGAATAGCAAGCTCCTACGAGCAGTACTTC. As protein: CSAYPGIASSYEQYF.

In this sample, this clonotype turned up a few times. The rearrangement links TRBV6-6 to TRBJ1-5, with D tentatively TRBD1 (5 bases). V was trimmed by 11 bases and J by 5 bases, leaving 10 bases between them. Germline loops: CDR1 MNHNY, CDR2 SVGAGI (reference sequence). CDR3 length: 11 residues. The CDR3 DNA reads as TGTGCCGGGGGAGGTTATCAGCCCCAGCATTTT. Amino acids: CAGGGYQPQHF.

By share, this clonotype counts as medium-sized (0.01 to 0.1%). This chain connects TRBV7-9 to TRBJ2-4; D may be TRBD2 (6 bases). V dropped 5 bases and J dropped 0 bases, with 23 bases sitting between them. Germline V gives CDR1 SEHNR, CDR2 FQNEAQ (reference sequence). This CDR3 region has 19 residues. The CDR3 DNA follows: TGTGCCAGCAGCGGCCGGGGGATCCTCTTATTCGAAGCCAAAAACATTCAGTACTTC. As protein: CASSGRGILLFEAKNIQYF.

This clonotype appeared a few times. The CDR3 coding sequence is TGCAGCGTTGAAGATCATACCGGGGAGCTGTTTTTT. Protein product: CSVEDHTGELFF. The gene calls are TRBV29-1 and TRBJ2-2; the D is unclear. The germline V and J ends were trimmed by 0 bases and 5 bases, with 4 bases remaining between them. This CDR3 is built from 12 residues. Germline V gives CDR1 SQVTM, CDR2 ANQGSEA.

The table lists this clonotype with a few counts. This chain joins TRBV10-3 and TRBJ2-7; D possibly uses TRBD1 or TRBD2 (5 bases each). Germline CDR1 and CDR2: ENHRY and SYGVKD. There are 13 residues in the CDR3. V was clipped by 8 bases and J by 5 bases, with 16 bases between them. CDR3 nucleotides: TGTGCCATCGACTCGGGACCGGGGCACGAGCAGTACGTC. Translation gives CAIDSGPGHEQYV.